This T cell receptor beta chain emerged from a study of blood T cell repertoires in COVID-19 (TCRdb year 2020). With regard to the full study: Samples covering the acute and convalescent phases of COVID-19 were provided by collaborators in the United States, Italy and Spain. A freely available public database, intended as a resource for researchers studying the immune response to SARS-CoV-2, is where the repertoires were released. Samples were obtained from the ongoing ImmuneRACE study (first 160 participants) and from about 1,300 subjects provided by 6 global collaborators. Deeply sampled blood TCRbeta repertoires from subjects exposed to, actively infected with, or recovered from COVID-19 were included in the dataset. A de-identified subject ID, COVID-19 status, age in years and sex were almost always included in the sample metadata. Where available, HLA class I and class II types were obtained from metadata supplied by the sample provider rather than from assay-based typing. The material from the prospective study consisted of cDNA or gDNA derived from T cells, B-cell-depleted T cells, or PBMCs.

The table lists this clone with a few counts. No antigen is known for it. No quality values exist for individual bases; no much larger clone is one base distant. Collaborating institutions collected whole blood in K2EDTA tubes following their own protocols. Collaborator samples were shipped for TCRbeta analysis as frozen whole blood, isolated PBMCs, or DNA extracted from either sample type. The full study reports these points: Clinical and demographic metadata were provided uncurated, with the amount varying by source and participant.

TCRbeta CDR3 regions were amplified from genomic DNA by means of the immunoSEQ Assay, a bias-controlled multiplex PCR. Under the source paper's analysis protocol: The number of nucleated cells in each sample was estimated from the amplification of reference gene primers within the assay. To quantify the absolute abundance of each unique TCRbeta CDR3 rearrangement, sequence reads were collapsed and filtered. For each sample, productive Simpson clonality was calculated as the square root of Simpson's diversity index over productive rearrangements. TCRdb provides this immuneACCESS table in a form limited to in-frame rearrangements. Some clones are lacking; in checked studies, under half of them reflect an unresolved V gene, and why the rest are absent is not known. Clonal size and the V and J genes are those of that table, whereas D and trimming came from the DNA. This sample has roughly 180,000 clones in its table, and roughly three quarters of those were observed once. The top ten clones comprise more than 6.5% of the sample.

The CDR3 goes from the cysteine to the phenylalanine over 15 residues. The only DNA kept is the CDR3, 45 bases in frame from the first base. Germline trimming: 5 bases from V, 3 bases from J; junction bases outside gene matches: 11. CDR1 and CDR2 are read off the germline V gene (reference sequence) as GTSNPN and SVGIG. Sequencing used peripheral blood. The chain is assembled from TRBV30 and TRBJ2-7, and 9 bases in between align with TRBD1. This receptor was taken from a woman in her forties or fifties with active or convalescent COVID-19. The nucleotide sequence is TGTGCCTGGGACCCCCCAGGACAGGGGAACTACGAGCAGTACTTC. Its protein reads: CAWDPPGQGNYEQYF.